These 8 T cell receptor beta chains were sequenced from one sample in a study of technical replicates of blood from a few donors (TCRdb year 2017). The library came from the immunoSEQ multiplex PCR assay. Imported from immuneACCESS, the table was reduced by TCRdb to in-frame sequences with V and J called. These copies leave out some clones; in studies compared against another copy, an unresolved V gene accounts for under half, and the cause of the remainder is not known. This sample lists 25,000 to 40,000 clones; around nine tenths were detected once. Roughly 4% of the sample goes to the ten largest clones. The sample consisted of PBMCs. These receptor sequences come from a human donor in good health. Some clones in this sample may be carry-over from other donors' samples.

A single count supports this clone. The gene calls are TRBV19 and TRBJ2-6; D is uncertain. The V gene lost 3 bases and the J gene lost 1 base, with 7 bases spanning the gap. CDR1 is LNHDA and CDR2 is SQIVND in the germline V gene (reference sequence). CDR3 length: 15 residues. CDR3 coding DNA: TGTGCCAGTAGTATGGTTGCGTCTGGGGCCAACGTCCTGACTTTC. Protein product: CASSMVASGANVLTF.

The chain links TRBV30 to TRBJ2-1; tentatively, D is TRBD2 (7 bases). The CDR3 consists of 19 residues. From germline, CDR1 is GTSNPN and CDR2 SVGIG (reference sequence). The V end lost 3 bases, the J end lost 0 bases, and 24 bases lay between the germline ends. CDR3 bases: TGTGCCTGGAGCGGGGGGCTCGTCAGGACTCCTATCTCCTACAATGAGCAGTTCTTC. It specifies CAWSGGLVRTPISYNEQFF.

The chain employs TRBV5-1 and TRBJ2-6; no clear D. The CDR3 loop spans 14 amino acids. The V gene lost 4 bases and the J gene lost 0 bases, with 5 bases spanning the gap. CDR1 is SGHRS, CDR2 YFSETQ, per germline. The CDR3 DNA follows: TGCGCCAGCAGCACTACCTCTGGGGCCAACGTCCTGACTTTC. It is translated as CASSTTSGANVLTF.

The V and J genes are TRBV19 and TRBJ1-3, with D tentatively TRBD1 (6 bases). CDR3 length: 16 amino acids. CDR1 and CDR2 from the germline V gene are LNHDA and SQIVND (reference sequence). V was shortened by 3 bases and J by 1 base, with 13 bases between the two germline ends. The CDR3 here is CASSILQGTSGNTIYF. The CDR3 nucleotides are TGTGCCAGTAGTATCTTACAGGGTACATCTGGAAACACCATATATTTT.

CDR3 sequence reads: CASSVDSGETQYF. In DNA form, the CDR3 reads TGTGCCAGCAGCGTAGATAGCGGAGAGACCCAGTACTTC. This rearrangement joins TRBV9 to TRBJ2-5, with a possible D match to TRBD2 (6 bases). V lost 0 bases and J lost 4, with 7 bases in between. From germline, CDR1 is SGDLS and CDR2 YYNGEE. The CDR3 length is 13 residues.

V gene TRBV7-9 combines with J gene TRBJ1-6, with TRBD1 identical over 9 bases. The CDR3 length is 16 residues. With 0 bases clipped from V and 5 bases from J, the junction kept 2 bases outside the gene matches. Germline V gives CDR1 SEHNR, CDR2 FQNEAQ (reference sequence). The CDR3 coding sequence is TGTGCCAGCAGCTTAGCAGGGACAGGGAATAATTCACCCCTCCACTTT. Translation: CASSLAGTGNNSPLHF.

CDR3: CASSQEIRVGAPFEKLFF. The CDR3 DNA sequence: TGTGCCAGCAGCCAAGAGATTCGCGTGGGGGCACCGTTTGAAAAACTGTTTTTT. The chain links TRBV4-2 to TRBJ1-4, with TRBD1 as a possible D gene (6 bases). CDR3 length: 18 residues. Trimming took 0 bases from V and 7 from J, leaving 21 bases between them. Germline V lookup: CDR1 LGHNA, CDR2 YNFKEQ.

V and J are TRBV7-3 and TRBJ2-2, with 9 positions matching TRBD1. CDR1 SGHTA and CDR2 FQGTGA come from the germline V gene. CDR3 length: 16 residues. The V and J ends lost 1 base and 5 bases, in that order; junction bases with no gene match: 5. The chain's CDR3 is CASSLISGQGTGELFF. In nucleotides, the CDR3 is TGTGCCAGCAGCTTAATATCGGGACAGGGTACCGGGGAGCTGTTTTTT.